This TCR beta chain was identified in a study of cytomegalovirus exposure and HLA in healthy donors. Concerning this clone: Antigen specificity is unknown.

CDR3 length: 16 amino acids. From germline, CDR1 is SGDLS and CDR2 YYNGEE. The ends lost 4 bases at V and 2 bases at J; junction bases unmatched: 11. PCR was performed using 60 Vbeta and 13 Jbeta primers. This table comes from immunoSEQ multiplex PCR, and its TCRdb copy is limited to in-frame clones, with some not included. The sample has some 30,000 clones; around 80% are singletons. Study-wide findings and caveats: One variant, a missense change in DCLRE1C, was linked in a later analysis to TCR beta V- and J-gene trimming. Confirmation in vitro established that a few CMV-associated chains were specific for CMV antigens.

What was sequenced was PBMCs. The genes are TRBV9 and TRBJ2-7, with 8 bases lining up with TRBD2. The TCR sequence derives from a woman aged 18-29 years in good health and CMV-seronegative. Written as DNA, the CDR3 is TGTGCCAGCAGCACTGAGATGGCGGGAGGAGCCTACGAGCAGTACTTC. Its translation is CASSTEMAGGAYEQYF.